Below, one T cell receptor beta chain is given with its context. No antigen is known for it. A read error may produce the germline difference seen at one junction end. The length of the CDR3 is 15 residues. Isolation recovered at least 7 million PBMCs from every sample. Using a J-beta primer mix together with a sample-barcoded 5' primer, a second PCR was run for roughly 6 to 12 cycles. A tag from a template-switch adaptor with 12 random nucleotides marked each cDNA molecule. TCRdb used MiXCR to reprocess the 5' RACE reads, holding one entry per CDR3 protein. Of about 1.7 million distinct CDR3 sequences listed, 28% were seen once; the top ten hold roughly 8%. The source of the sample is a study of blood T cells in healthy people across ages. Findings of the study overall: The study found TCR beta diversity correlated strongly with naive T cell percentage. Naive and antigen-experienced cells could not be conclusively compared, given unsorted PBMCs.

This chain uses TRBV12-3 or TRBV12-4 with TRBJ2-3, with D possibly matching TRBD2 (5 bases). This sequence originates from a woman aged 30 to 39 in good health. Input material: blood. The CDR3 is CASRYAGGRTDAQYF. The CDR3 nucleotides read TGTGCCAGCAGGTACGCCGGAGGCCGCACAGATGCGCAGTATTTT.